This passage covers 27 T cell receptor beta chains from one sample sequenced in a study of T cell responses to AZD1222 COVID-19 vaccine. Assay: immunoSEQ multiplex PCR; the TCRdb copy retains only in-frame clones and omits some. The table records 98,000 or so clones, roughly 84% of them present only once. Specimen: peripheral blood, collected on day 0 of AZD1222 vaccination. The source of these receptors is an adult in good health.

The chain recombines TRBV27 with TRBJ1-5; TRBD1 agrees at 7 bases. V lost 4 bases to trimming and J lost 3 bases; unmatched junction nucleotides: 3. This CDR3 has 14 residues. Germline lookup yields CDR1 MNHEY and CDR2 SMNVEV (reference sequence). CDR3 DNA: TGTGCCAGCAGTTCCGACAGGGCCAATCAGCCCCAGCATTTT. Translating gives CASSSDRANQPQHF.

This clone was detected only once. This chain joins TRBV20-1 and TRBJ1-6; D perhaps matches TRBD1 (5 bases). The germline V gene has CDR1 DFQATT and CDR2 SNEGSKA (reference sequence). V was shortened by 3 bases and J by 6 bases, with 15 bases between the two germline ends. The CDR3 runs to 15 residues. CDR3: CSASPEGLSNSPLHF. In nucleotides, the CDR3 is TGCAGTGCTAGTCCCGAGGGGTTGAGTAATTCACCCCTCCACTTT.

The CDR3 sequence: CASNLLRDSPLHF. Here the CDR3 DNA reads TGTGCCAGTAACCTACTTAGGGATTCACCCCTCCACTTT. The rearrangement links TRBV19 to TRBJ1-6; D not certain. CDR1 is LNHDA, CDR2 SQIVND, per germline (reference sequence). V was cut by 7 bases and J by 8 bases, with 12 bases left in between. This CDR3 spans 13 amino acids.

This chain's CDR3 is CASSPGDLNIQYF. The CDR3 coding sequence is TGTGCCAGCAGCCCCGGTGACCTAAACATTCAGTACTTC. The chain links TRBV5-5 to TRBJ2-4; D unresolved. Trimming pared 4 bases from V and 6 bases from J, leaving 11 bases between. The CDR3 is 13 residues long. The V gene's germline CDR1 is SGHKS and CDR2 YYEKEE (reference sequence).

CDR3 protein: CASSLGPGTGTWSYEQYF. The CDR3 DNA reads TGTGCCAGCTCACTGGGCCCGGGCACAGGGACCTGGTCCTACGAGCAGTACTTC. J is TRBJ2-7 and V is TRBV18; weak D call: TRBD1 (6 bases). The CDR3 is made up of 18 amino acids. Germline V CDR1 and CDR2: KGHSH, LQKENI. The V and J ends lost 4 bases and 1 base respectively, with 23 bases between them.

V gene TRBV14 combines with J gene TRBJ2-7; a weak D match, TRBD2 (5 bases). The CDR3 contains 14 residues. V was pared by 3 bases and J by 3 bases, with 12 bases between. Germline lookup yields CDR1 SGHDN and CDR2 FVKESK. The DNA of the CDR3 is TGTGCCAGCAGCCAGATCCTCGAGGGCTACGAGCAGTACTTC. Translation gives CASSQILEGYEQYF. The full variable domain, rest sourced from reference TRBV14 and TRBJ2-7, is EAGVTQFPSHSVIEKGQTVTLRCDPISGHDNLYWYRRVMGKEIKFLLHFVKESKQDESGMPNNRFLAERTGGTYSTLKVQPAELEDSGVYFCASSQILEGYEQYFGPGTRLTVT.

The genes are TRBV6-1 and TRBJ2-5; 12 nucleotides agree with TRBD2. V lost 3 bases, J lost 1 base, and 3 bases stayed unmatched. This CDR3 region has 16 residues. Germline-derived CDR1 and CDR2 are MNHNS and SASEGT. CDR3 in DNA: TGTGCCAGCAGTGACGGACTAGCGGGGCGCCAAGAGACCCAGTACTTC. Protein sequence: CASSDGLAGRQETQYF.

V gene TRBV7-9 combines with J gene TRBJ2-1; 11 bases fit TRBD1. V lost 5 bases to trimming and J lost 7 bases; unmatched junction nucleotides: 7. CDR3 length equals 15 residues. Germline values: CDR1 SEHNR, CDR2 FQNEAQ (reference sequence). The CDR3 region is CASSPGTGGVNEQFF. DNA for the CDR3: TGTGCCAGCAGCCCGGGGACAGGGGGAGTGAATGAGCAGTTCTTC.

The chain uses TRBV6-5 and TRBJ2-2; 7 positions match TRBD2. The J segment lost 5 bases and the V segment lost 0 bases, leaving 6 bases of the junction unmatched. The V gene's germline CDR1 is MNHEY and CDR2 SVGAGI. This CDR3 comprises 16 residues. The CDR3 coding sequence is TGTGCCAGCAGTTACTCGGGAGGGATTGGGACCGGGGAGCTGTTTTTT. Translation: CASSYSGGIGTGELFF.

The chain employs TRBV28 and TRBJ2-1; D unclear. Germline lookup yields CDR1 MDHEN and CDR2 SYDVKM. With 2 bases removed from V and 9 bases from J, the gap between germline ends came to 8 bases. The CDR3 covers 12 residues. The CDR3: CASSLLDSEQFF. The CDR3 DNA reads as TGTGCCAGCAGTTTACTGGATAGTGAGCAGTTCTTC.

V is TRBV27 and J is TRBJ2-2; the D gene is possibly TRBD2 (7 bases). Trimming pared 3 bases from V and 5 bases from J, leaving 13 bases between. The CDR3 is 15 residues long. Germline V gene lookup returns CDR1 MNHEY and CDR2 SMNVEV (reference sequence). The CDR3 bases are TGTGCCAGCAGTTTTGAGGGGGGGCGTACCGGGGAGCTGTTTTTT. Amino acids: CASSFEGGRTGELFF.

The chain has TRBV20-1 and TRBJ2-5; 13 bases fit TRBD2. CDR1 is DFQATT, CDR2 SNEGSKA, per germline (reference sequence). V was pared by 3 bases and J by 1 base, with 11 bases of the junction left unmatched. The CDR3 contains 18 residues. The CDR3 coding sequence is TGCAGTGCTAGTCCCAGACCGGGACTAGCGGGGCTCCAAGAGACCCAGTACTTC. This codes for CSASPRPGLAGLQETQYF.

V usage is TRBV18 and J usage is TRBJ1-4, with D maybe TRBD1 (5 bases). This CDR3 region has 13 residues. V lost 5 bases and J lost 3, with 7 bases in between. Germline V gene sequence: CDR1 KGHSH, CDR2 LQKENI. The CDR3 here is CASSGDSNEKLFF. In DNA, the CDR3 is TGTGCCAGCTCAGGGGACTCTAATGAAAAACTGTTTTTT.

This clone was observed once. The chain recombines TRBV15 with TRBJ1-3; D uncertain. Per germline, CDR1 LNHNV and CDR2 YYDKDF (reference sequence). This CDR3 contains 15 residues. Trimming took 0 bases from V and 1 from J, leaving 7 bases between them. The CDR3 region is CATSRDHTSGNTIYF. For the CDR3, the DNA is TGTGCCACCAGCAGAGATCATACTTCTGGAAACACCATATATTTT.

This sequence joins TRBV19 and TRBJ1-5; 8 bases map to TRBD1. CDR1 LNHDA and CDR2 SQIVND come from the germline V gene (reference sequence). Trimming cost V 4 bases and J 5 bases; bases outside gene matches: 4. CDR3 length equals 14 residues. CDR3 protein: CASSTTGGHQPQHF. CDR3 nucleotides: TGTGCCAGTAGTACCACAGGGGGACATCAGCCCCAGCATTTT. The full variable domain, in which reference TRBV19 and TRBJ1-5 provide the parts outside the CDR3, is DGGITQSPKYLFRKEGQNVTLSCEQNLNHDAMYWYRQDPGQGLRLIYYSQIVNDFQKGDIAEGYSVSREKKESFPLTVTSAQKNPTAFYLCASSTTGGHQPQHFGDGTRLSIL.

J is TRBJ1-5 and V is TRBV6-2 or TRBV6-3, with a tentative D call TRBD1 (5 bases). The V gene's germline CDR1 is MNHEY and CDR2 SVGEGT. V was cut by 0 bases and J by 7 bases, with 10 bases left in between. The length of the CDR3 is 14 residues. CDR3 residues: CASSYSRGGQPQHF. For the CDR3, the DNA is TGTGCCAGCAGTTACTCGCGGGGGGGACAGCCCCAGCATTTT.

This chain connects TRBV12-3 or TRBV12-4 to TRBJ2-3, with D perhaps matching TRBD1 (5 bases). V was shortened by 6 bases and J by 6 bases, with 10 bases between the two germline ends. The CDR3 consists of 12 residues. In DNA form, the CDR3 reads TGTGCCAGCAGGCGGACATCTGATACGCAGTATTTT. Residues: CASRRTSDTQYF.

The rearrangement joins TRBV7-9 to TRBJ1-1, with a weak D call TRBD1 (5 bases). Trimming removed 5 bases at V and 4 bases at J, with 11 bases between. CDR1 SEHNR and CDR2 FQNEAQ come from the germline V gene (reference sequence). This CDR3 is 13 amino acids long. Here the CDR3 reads CASSPYQGTEAFF. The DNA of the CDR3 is TGTGCCAGCAGCCCCTATCAGGGCACTGAAGCTTTCTTT.

Here the CDR3 reads CAWSGDRRRVAFF. In DNA, the CDR3 is TGTGCCTGGAGCGGGGACAGGCGCAGGGTGGCTTTCTTT. The chain is built from TRBV30 and TRBJ1-1, with TRBD1 matching over 8 bases. CDR3 length: 13 amino acids. J lost 11 bases, V lost 3 bases, and 11 bases had no gene match. Germline V lookup: CDR1 GTSNPN, CDR2 SVGIG (reference sequence).

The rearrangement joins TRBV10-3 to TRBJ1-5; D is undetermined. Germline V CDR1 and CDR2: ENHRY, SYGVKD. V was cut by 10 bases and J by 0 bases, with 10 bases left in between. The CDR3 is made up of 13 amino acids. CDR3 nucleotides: TGTGCCACTCGGACGGTTAGCAATCAGCCCCAGCATTTT. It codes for CATRTVSNQPQHF.

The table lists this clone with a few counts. CDR3 nucleotides: TGCGCCAGCAGCTTCACCGGGGTCAATGAAAAACTGTTTTTT. Translation: CASSFTGVNEKLFF. The chain has TRBV5-1 and TRBJ1-4; D is uncertain. The CDR3 loop spans 14 amino acids. Germline V gene sequence: CDR1 SGHRS, CDR2 YFSETQ. V gave up 2 bases and J gave up 5 bases, with 10 bases separating them.

The CDR3 coding sequence is TGTGCCTGGAGGAGCAGGGGGACCGGGGAGCTGTTTTTT. This sequence encodes CAWRSRGTGELFF. V usage is TRBV30 and J usage is TRBJ2-2, with 7 bases identical to TRBD1. The CDR3 runs 13 residues. V lost 3 bases to trimming and J lost 5 bases; unmatched junction nucleotides: 3. Germline V lookup: CDR1 GTSNPN, CDR2 SVGIG (reference sequence).

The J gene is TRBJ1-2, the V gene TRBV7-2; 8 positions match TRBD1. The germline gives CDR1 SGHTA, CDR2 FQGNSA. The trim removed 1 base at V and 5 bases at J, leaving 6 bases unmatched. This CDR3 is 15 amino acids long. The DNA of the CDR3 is TGTGCCAGCAGCTTAGTAGAGGACAGGGTGTATGGCTACACCTTC. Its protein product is CASSLVEDRVYGYTF.

Here the CDR3 reads CASSPRADLNQPQHF. The CDR3 DNA follows: TGTGCCAGCTCACCACGGGCGGACCTCAATCAGCCCCAGCATTTT. The V gene is TRBV18, the J gene TRBJ1-5, with D uncertain. The CDR3 extends over 15 amino acids. Looked up from germline, CDR1 is KGHSH and CDR2 is LQKENI. Deletions cut 1 base from V and 3 bases from J, with 10 bases between.

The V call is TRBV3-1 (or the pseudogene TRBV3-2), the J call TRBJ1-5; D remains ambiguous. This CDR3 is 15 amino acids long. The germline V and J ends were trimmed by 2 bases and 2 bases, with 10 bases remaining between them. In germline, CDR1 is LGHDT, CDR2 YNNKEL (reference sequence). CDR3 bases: TGTGCCAGCAGCCAATGGGGTGTCGGCAATCAGCCCCAGCATTTT. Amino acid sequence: CASSQWGVGNQPQHF.

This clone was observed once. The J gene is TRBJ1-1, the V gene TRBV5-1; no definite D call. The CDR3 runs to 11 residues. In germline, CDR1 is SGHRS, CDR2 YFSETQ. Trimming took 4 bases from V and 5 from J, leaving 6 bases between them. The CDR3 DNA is TGCGCCAGCAGCGTGGGGACTGAAGCTTTCTTT. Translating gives CASSVGTEAFF.

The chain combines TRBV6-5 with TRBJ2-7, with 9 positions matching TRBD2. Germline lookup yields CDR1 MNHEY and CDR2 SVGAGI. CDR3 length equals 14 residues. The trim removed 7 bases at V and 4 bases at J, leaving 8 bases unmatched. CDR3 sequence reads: CASKDSGGIYEQYF. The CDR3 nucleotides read TGTGCCAGCAAAGATAGCGGGGGAATTTACGAGCAGTACTTC.